Sequencing of this T cell receptor beta chain was carried out in a study of CD8 T cells in Susac syndrome. Reverse transcription of 0.5 to 1 ug RNA was performed with random hexamers. Amplification of the TCR beta CDR3 was carried out by immunoSEQ multiplex PCR, which spanned a total of 54 Vbeta and 13 Jbeta segments. TCRdb analysed the immunoSEQ multiplex PCR reads with MiXCR anew, one entry per CDR3 protein. The sample records about 300,000 distinct CDR3 sequences, 75% to 90% being singletons. The CDR3 has 13 residues. Between the trimmed V and J ends, which lost 11 bases and 4 bases, there was a span of 17 bases.

The clonotype was recovered from a human donor with multiple sclerosis. The V call is TRBV12-3 or TRBV12-4, the J call TRBJ1-1; the D gene is possibly TRBD1 (6 bases). Sequenced input: CD8+ T cells from PBMCs. CDR3 protein: CAVVPQGRTEAFF. CDR3 nucleotides: TGTGCCGTTGTTCCACAGGGACGCACTGAAGCTTTCTTT.